One sample yielded the 26 T cell receptor beta chains listed below, sequenced in a study of blood T cell repertoires in COVID-19. Sequenced by immunoSEQ multiplex PCR; TCRdb stores in-frame clones only, minus some. This sample has some 400,000 clones, with about 90% found just once. Sample: peripheral blood. These receptors originate from a woman in her twenties or thirties with COVID-19, enrolled during active disease.

This clone is a singleton in its sample. The junction does not match germline at one end; this may be a read error. The chain recombines TRBV5-1 with TRBJ2-1, with D unresolved. The CDR3 is 15 amino acids. CDR1 is SGHRS and CDR2 is YFSETQ in the germline V gene. CDR3 in amino acids: CTSSLAEQAYNEQFF. The CDR3, as DNA: TGCACCAGCAGCTTGGCCGAGCAGGCGTACAATGAGCAGTTCTTC.

The chain joins TRBV11-2 to TRBJ2-2; TRBD2 matches at 7 bases. The CDR3 covers 14 residues. J lost 4 bases, V lost 6 bases, and 5 bases had no gene match. The germline CDR1 and CDR2 sequences are SGHAT and FQNNGV. Here the CDR3 reads CASRRGGFTGELFF. The CDR3 coding sequence is TGTGCCAGCAGGAGGGGAGGGTTCACCGGGGAGCTGTTTTTT. Full variable domain (missing parts from reference TRBV11-2 and TRBJ2-2): EAGVAQSPRYKIIEKRQSVAFWCNPISGHATLYWYQQILGQGPKLLIQFQNNGVVDDSQLPKDRFSAERLKGVDSTLKIQPAKLEDSAVYLCASRRGGFTGELFFGEGSRLTVL.

The CDR3 DNA reads as TGCAGTGCTATCGAGGAGGTCGAGCAGTACTTC. This encodes CSAIEEVEQYF. The rearrangement uses TRBV20-1 and TRBJ2-7, with D tentatively TRBD2 (5 bases). Trimming left V 4 bases short and J 6 bases short, with 10 bases between. Germline V gene sequence: CDR1 DFQATT, CDR2 SNEGSKA (reference sequence). This CDR3 region has 11 residues.

This clone was seen only once. J is TRBJ2-3 and V is TRBV30, with D possibly being TRBD2 (6 bases). The CDR3 spans 14 residues. Germline values: CDR1 GTSNPN, CDR2 SVGIG (reference sequence). V was clipped by 4 bases and J by 0 bases, with 11 bases between them. The chain's CDR3 is CAWTAAGSTDTQYF. For the CDR3, the DNA is TGTGCCTGGACGGCCGCGGGGAGCACAGATACGCAGTATTTT.

The chain is built from TRBV12-3 or TRBV12-4 and TRBJ1-4; maybe TRBD1 (5 bases). V lost 7 bases and J lost 4, with 10 bases in between. CDR3 length: 13 residues. Here the CDR3 DNA reads TGTGCCAGCACTTTCGGGGGTAATGAAAAACTGTTTTTT. Translating it yields CASTFGGNEKLFF.

The rearrangement links TRBV6-5 to TRBJ2-3; TRBD2 agrees at 8 bases. V gave up 6 bases and J gave up 0 bases; unmatched junction bases: 5. CDR1 is MNHEY, CDR2 SVGAGI, per germline. CDR3 length: 15 amino acids. CDR3 in amino acids: CASRPGLASTDTQYF. In DNA, the CDR3 is TGTGCCAGCAGGCCCGGACTAGCTAGCACAGATACGCAGTATTTT.

The chain is built from TRBV27 and TRBJ1-1; D remains unclear. The ends were cut back, 6 bases at V and 4 bases at J, with 15 bases in the middle. The germline V gene has CDR1 MNHEY and CDR2 SMNVEV (reference sequence). The CDR3 totals 14 residues. The DNA for the CDR3 is TGTGCCAGCAGAAGCCGGGATTCACCCACTGAAGCTTTCTTT. Its translation is CASRSRDSPTEAFF.

Notes on this clone: The same CDR3 can be traced to other DNA sequences in this sample. The chain uses TRBV4-1 and TRBJ2-7, with 12 nucleotides matching TRBD2. V dropped 4 bases and J dropped 4; count of bases not matched to a gene: 2. This CDR3 is built from 14 residues. CDR1 is MGHRA and CDR2 is YSYEKL in the germline V gene. CDR3: CASSPGTSGYEQYF. CDR3 DNA: TGCGCCAGCAGCCCCGGGACTAGCGGGTACGAGCAGTACTTC.

This clone has just a few counts. The CDR3 coding sequence is TGTGCCAGCAGTTTTAGCAGCGTGACCGGGGAGCTGTTTTTT. Its translation is CASSFSSVTGELFF. The chain joins TRBV7-2 to TRBJ2-2; D is unresolved. The CDR3 runs 14 residues. Germline assignment: CDR1 SGHTA and CDR2 FQGNSA. Trimming shortened V by 6 bases and J by 5 bases, and 13 bases separated the two germline ends. The variable domain in full, completed from reference TRBV7-2 and TRBJ2-2, reads GAGVSQSPSNKVTEKGKDVELRCDPISGHTALYWYRQSLGQGLEFLIYFQGNSAPDKSGLPSDRFSAERTGGSVSTLTIQRTQQEDSAVYLCASSFSSVTGELFFGEGSRLTVL.

The gene calls are TRBV30 and TRBJ1-3; D gene unclear. V was cut by 4 bases and J by 0 bases, with 4 bases left in between. The CDR3 contains 12 residues. From germline, CDR1 is GTSNPN and CDR2 SVGIG (reference sequence). CDR3 amino acids: CAWTISGNTIYF. CDR3 in DNA: TGTGCCTGGACCATCTCTGGAAACACCATATATTTT.

A single count supports this clone. V gene TRBV6-5 combines with J gene TRBJ2-1; 8 bases align to TRBD2. Per the germline V gene, CDR1 is MNHEY and CDR2 is SVGAGI. CDR3 length equals 16 residues. The V segment lost 4 bases and the J segment 9 bases; nucleotides outside the gene matches: 14. Here the CDR3 DNA reads TGTGCCAGCAGTTCGCCCGGGACTAGAGTTTGGAGTGAGCAGTTCTTC. It codes for CASSSPGTRVWSEQFF.

The genes are TRBV9 and TRBJ1-6, with D unclear. Trimming stripped 1 base from V and 7 bases from J, with 12 bases between. The CDR3 contains 15 residues. CDR1 is SGDLS and CDR2 is YYNGEE in the germline V gene. The CDR3 loop is CASSVYTGRNSPLHF. The CDR3 DNA sequence: TGTGCCAGCAGCGTATATACGGGGAGGAATTCACCCCTCCACTTT.

V is TRBV11-3 and J is TRBJ2-3; 9 positions match TRBD2. Per germline, CDR1 SGHNT and CDR2 YENEEA. V lost 0 bases to trimming and J lost 6 bases; unmatched junction nucleotides: 4. The CDR3 contains 15 residues. This CDR3 is CASSLEGLADDTQYF. The DNA for the CDR3 is TGTGCCAGCAGCTTAGAGGGACTAGCCGACGATACGCAGTATTTT.

This rearrangement joins TRBV5-4 to TRBJ2-7; 7 bases align to TRBD1. V was clipped by 0 bases and J by 5 bases; unmatched bases: 5. There are 14 residues in the CDR3. Germline lookup yields CDR1 SGHNT and CDR2 YYREEE (reference sequence). The CDR3 reads CASSLGGQGDEQYF. CDR3 coding DNA: TGTGCCAGCAGCTTGGGGGGGCAGGGGGACGAGCAGTACTTC.

The chain has TRBV27 and TRBJ2-3; the D gene is possibly TRBD1 (6 bases). The germline gives CDR1 MNHEY, CDR2 SMNVEV (reference sequence). The CDR3 spans 15 residues. V was pared by 4 bases and J by 1 base, with 12 bases between. CDR3 bases: TGTGCCAGCAGTTATTACAGGGACGGCACAGATACGCAGTATTTT. It is translated as CASSYYRDGTDTQYF.

This chain uses TRBV19 with TRBJ2-2, with 7 bases that match TRBD1. The CDR3 has 15 residues. Per the germline V gene, CDR1 is LNHDA and CDR2 is SQIVND (reference sequence). V shed 3 bases, J shed 6 bases, and the junction held 7 bases outside the gene matches. The CDR3 region is CASSMTGTVAGELFF. CDR3 DNA sequence: TGTGCCAGTAGTATGACCGGGACAGTGGCCGGGGAGCTGTTTTTT.

The rearrangement joins TRBV5-4 to TRBJ2-2, with 11 bases that match TRBD1. This CDR3 is built from 16 residues. The junction had 7 bases not matched to a gene; V was cut back by 3 bases and J by 6 bases. Germline CDR1 is SGHNT and CDR2 is YYREEE (reference sequence). The CDR3 region is CASSWGTGGLAGELFF. The CDR3 coding sequence is TGTGCCAGCAGCTGGGGGACAGGGGGTTTGGCCGGGGAGCTGTTTTTT.

J is TRBJ2-7 and V is TRBV7-8; perhaps TRBD2 as D (6 bases). The CDR3 loop spans 15 amino acids. Germline V gene data show CDR1 as SGHVS and CDR2 as FQNEAQ. The germline V and J ends were trimmed by 4 bases and 7 bases, with 20 bases remaining between them. As DNA, the CDR3 is TGTGCCAGCAGCTCCGGGTGGACGGGAGAGGGAGAGCAGTACTTC. Translated, it gives CASSSGWTGEGEQYF.

The chain has TRBV5-1 and TRBJ1-4, with 10 bases lining up with TRBD1. CDR1 and CDR2 from the germline V gene are SGHRS and YFSETQ. The J segment lost 8 bases and the V segment lost 2 bases, leaving 6 bases of the junction unmatched. The CDR3 consists of 15 residues. The CDR3 region is CASSLTGTGEEKLFF. The DNA of the CDR3 is TGCGCCAGCAGCTTAACCGGGACAGGGGAGGAAAAACTGTTTTTT.

The chain recombines TRBV19 with TRBJ2-2, with 8 bases aligning to TRBD1. The junction had 8 bases not matched to a gene; V was cut back by 5 bases and J by 6 bases. Germline loops: CDR1 LNHDA, CDR2 SQIVND (reference sequence). This CDR3 spans 15 amino acids. The DNA for the CDR3 is TGTGCCAGTAGTGACCAGGGGGCCGGGGCCGGGGAGCTGTTTTTT. Amino acids: CASSDQGAGAGELFF.

The V call is TRBV19, the J call TRBJ2-1; TRBD2 matches at 7 bases. This CDR3 has 16 amino acids. J lost 0 bases, V lost 5 bases, and 7 bases had no gene match. CDR1 LNHDA and CDR2 SQIVND come from the germline V gene (reference sequence). This CDR3 is CASSLREGSSYNEQFF. The CDR3 region has the DNA TGTGCCAGTAGTCTCAGGGAGGGGAGCTCCTACAATGAGCAGTTCTTC.

There are a few counts of this clone. The chain couples TRBV7-3 to TRBJ2-7, with D unclear. V was clipped by 0 bases and J by 5 bases, with 5 bases between them. CDR1 SGHTA and CDR2 FQGTGA come from the germline V gene. CDR3 length: 12 residues. Here the CDR3 DNA reads TGTGCCAGCAGCTTAACGGGCAACGAGCAGTACTTC. Its protein product is CASSLTGNEQYF.

This clone has more than one count but fewer than ten. This chain uses TRBV30 with TRBJ1-5; 8 bases match TRBD1. Germline V gene data show CDR1 as GTSNPN and CDR2 as SVGIG (reference sequence). The trim removed 3 bases at V and 5 bases at J, leaving 3 bases unmatched. The CDR3 is 13 residues long. For the CDR3, the DNA is TGTGCCTGGAGCGACAGGGGCTATCAGCCCCAGCATTTT. This sequence encodes CAWSDRGYQPQHF.

This chain joins TRBV6-5 and TRBJ1-2, with D possibly matching TRBD1 (5 bases). V shed 0 bases and J shed 7 bases, with 18 bases lying between them. In germline, CDR1 is MNHEY, CDR2 SVGAGI. The CDR3 loop spans 16 amino acids. CDR3 nucleotide sequence: TGTGCCAGCAGTTACTCTCCCCCCGAGGGGAGGGGTGGCTACACCTTC. Amino acids: CASSYSPPEGRGGYTF.

The V gene is TRBV5-4, the J gene TRBJ2-1; TRBD2 matches at 8 bases. Trimming took 2 bases from V and 4 from J; bases not matched to a gene: 2. The CDR3 is made up of 14 amino acids. From germline, CDR1 is SGHNT and CDR2 YYREEE (reference sequence). The CDR3 bases are TGTGCCAGCAGCTTCCGGGGGGGGTACAATGAGCAGTTCTTC. Amino acids: CASSFRGGYNEQFF.

The gene calls are TRBV11-3 and TRBJ2-5; D perhaps matches TRBD2 (6 bases). CDR3 length equals 15 residues. Looked up from germline, CDR1 is SGHNT and CDR2 is YENEEA. The V end lost 5 bases, the J end lost 5 bases, and 18 bases lay between the germline ends. This CDR3 is CASSAARGSSETQYF. In nucleotides, the CDR3 is TGTGCCAGCAGCGCGGCCCGGGGGAGTAGTGAGACCCAGTACTTC.